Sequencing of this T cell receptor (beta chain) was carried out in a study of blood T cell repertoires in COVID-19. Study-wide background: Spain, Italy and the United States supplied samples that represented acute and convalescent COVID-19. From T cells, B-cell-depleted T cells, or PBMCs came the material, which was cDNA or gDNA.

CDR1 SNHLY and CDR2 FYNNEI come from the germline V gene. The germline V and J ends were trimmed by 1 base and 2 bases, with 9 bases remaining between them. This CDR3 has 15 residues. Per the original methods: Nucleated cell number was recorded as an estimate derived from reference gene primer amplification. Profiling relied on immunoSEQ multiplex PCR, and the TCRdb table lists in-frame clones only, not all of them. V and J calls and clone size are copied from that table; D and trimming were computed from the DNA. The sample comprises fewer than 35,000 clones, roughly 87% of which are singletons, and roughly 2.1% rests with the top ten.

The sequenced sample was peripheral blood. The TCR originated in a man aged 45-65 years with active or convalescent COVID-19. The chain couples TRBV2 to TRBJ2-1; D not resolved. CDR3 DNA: TGTGCCAGCAGTGAAGTACTCCCCCCCTACAATGAGCAGTTCTTC. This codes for CASSEVLPPYNEQFF.